This T cell receptor beta chain was recovered during a study of blood T cells in healthy people across ages. The germline V gene has CDR1 LGHNA and CDR2 YNFKEQ. V lost 2 bases to trimming and J lost 11 bases; unmatched junction nucleotides: 13. The CDR3 length is 17 residues. A second PCR of 7 to 11 cycles used a sample-barcoded 5' primer and a J-beta primer mix. One entry per CDR3 protein, called by TCRdb with MiXCR from the 5' RACE reads. This table has around 700,000 distinct CDR3 sequences, 20% to 25% appearing once. This sample was shared with a second study, whose subject was T cells of mothers and their children.

The rearrangement links TRBV4-2 to TRBJ2-5, with 14 bases identical to TRBD2. The TCR originated in a boy younger than 18 in good health. Material: blood. The chain's CDR3 is CASSQTTGTSGGQKQYF. In nucleotides, the CDR3 is TGTGCCAGCAGCCAAACCACCGGGACTAGCGGGGGACAAAAGCAGTACTTC.